This passage covers 21 T cell receptor beta chains from one sample sequenced in a study of OX40 agonist ivuxolimab in advanced cancers. This table comes from immunoSEQ multiplex PCR, and its TCRdb copy is limited to in-frame clones, with some not included. Of 55,000 to 75,000 clones listed, around 82% are singletons. This sample comprised CD4+ or CD8+ T cells sorted from blood, obtained in a trial of the OX40 agonist ivuxolimab. Receptors originate from an adult with an advanced solid tumor such as melanoma, head and neck, liver or kidney cancer.

This chain links TRBV5-4 with TRBJ1-2; D gene uncertain. V shed 6 bases and J shed 7 bases, with 13 bases lying between them. The CDR3 runs 12 residues. Looked up from germline, CDR1 is SGHNT and CDR2 is YYREEE (reference sequence). The CDR3 is CASTLAGSGYTF. The CDR3, as DNA: TGTGCCAGCACCCTTGCGGGTTCTGGCTACACCTTC. Drawing the rest from reference TRBV5-4 and TRBJ1-2, the complete variable domain is ETGVTQSPTHLIKTRGQQVTLRCSSQSGHNTVSWYQQALGQGPQFIFQYYREEENGRGNFPPRFSGLQFPNYSSELNVNALELDDSALYLCASTLAGSGYTFGSGTRLTVV.

The CDR3 DNA reads as TGTGCCAGCAGTCTCCGGACAGGGGTGAATTCACCCCTCCACTTT. As protein: CASSLRTGVNSPLHF. The chain is built from TRBV6-1 and TRBJ1-6, with TRBD1 identical over 9 bases. The V and J ends lost 5 bases and 7 bases, in that order; junction bases with no gene match: 6. CDR1 and CDR2 (germline): MNHNS, SASEGT. This CDR3 is built from 15 residues.

V gene TRBV2 combines with J gene TRBJ2-7, with D uncertain. The V end lost 7 bases, the J end lost 6 bases, and 10 bases lay between the germline ends. The CDR3 runs to 11 residues. Germline V gives CDR1 SNHLY, CDR2 FYNNEI. The CDR3 reads CASTPTGEQYF. The CDR3 nucleotides read TGTGCCAGCACCCCGACGGGCGAGCAGTACTTC. Variable domain in full (rest from reference TRBV2 and TRBJ2-7): EPEVTQTPSHQVTQMGQEVILRCVPISNHLYFYWYRQILGQKVEFLVSFYNNEISEKSEIFDDQFSVERPDGSNFTLKIRSTKLEDSAMYFCASTPTGEQYFGPGTRLTVT.

This clone was counted a single time. This rearrangement joins TRBV7-9 to TRBJ2-1; perhaps TRBD2 as D (6 bases). V lost 5 bases to trimming and J lost 0 bases, with 20 bases between them. CDR1 and CDR2 (germline): SEHNR, FQNEAQ (reference sequence). This CDR3 is 18 amino acids long. The CDR3 coding sequence is TGTGCCAGCAGCCAAAGTTATTTACGGGGGAGCTCCTACAATGAGCAGTTCTTC. It codes for CASSQSYLRGSSYNEQFF.

The chain joins TRBV6-1 to TRBJ1-2; possibly TRBD1 for D (6 bases). Germline values: CDR1 MNHNS, CDR2 SASEGT. The CDR3 runs to 13 residues. V lost 6 bases and J lost 0, with 8 bases in between. This CDR3 reads CASRDRSNYGYTF. The DNA of the CDR3 is TGTGCCAGCAGGGACAGATCTAACTATGGCTACACCTTC.

This chain connects TRBV25-1 to TRBJ2-5, with D possibly TRBD2 on 6 matching bases. V was trimmed by 5 bases and J by 5 bases, leaving 18 bases between them. The CDR3 spans 15 residues. Germline CDR1 and CDR2: MGHDK and SYGVNS. The CDR3 loop reads CASSPPGALGETQYF. The CDR3 region has the DNA TGTGCCAGCAGTCCCCCGGGAGCCCTTGGGGAGACCCAGTACTTC.

J is TRBJ2-1 and V is TRBV7-3; 7 nucleotides align to TRBD2. The CDR3 loop spans 15 amino acids. CDR1 is SGHTA and CDR2 is FQGTGA in the germline V gene. The V gene end was trimmed by 5 bases and the J gene end by 4 bases; junction bases not matched to a gene: 8. The CDR3 protein is CASSPGLGSYNEQFF. CDR3 nucleotide sequence: TGTGCCAGCAGCCCCGGACTAGGTTCGTACAATGAGCAGTTCTTC.

A remark on this clone: The identical CDR3 is also encoded by other nucleotide sequences in the sample. The chain joins TRBV5-1 to TRBJ2-3, with 7 bases that match TRBD2. V was pared by 0 bases and J by 3 bases, with 4 bases of the junction left unmatched. This CDR3 spans 15 amino acids. Germline V lookup: CDR1 SGHRS, CDR2 YFSETQ. The CDR3 bases are TGCGCCAGCAGCTTGGGAGCGGGATCGACAGATACGCAGTATTTT. It specifies CASSLGAGSTDTQYF.

This chain links TRBV9 with TRBJ2-1, with a weak D call TRBD2 (5 bases). V lost 3 bases to trimming and J lost 3 bases, with 13 bases between them. The CDR3 has 15 amino acids. Germline CDR1 reads SGDLS; CDR2 reads YYNGEE. CDR3 region: CASSESGISYNEQFF. The CDR3 nucleotides are TGTGCCAGCAGCGAATCCGGGATCAGCTACAATGAGCAGTTCTTC.

This clone was counted between two and nine times. The V call is TRBV10-3, the J call TRBJ1-1; tentative D call: TRBD1 (5 bases). CDR3 length: 14 amino acids. CDR1 and CDR2 from the germline V gene are ENHRY and SYGVKD. V shed 3 bases and J shed 4 bases, with 12 bases lying between them. CDR3 amino acids: CAISEPRTPTEAFF. CDR3 bases: TGTGCCATCAGTGAACCCAGGACACCCACTGAAGCTTTCTTT.

CDR3 in amino acids: CASSLDPSGGGTDTQYF. In nucleotides, the CDR3 is TGCGCCAGCAGCTTGGATCCTAGCGGGGGGGGCACAGATACGCAGTATTTT. The gene calls are TRBV5-1 and TRBJ2-3; 12 bases agree with TRBD2. Germline V CDR1 and CDR2: SGHRS, YFSETQ. Germline trimming cut 0 bases from V and 1 base from J; bases unmatched to any gene: 3. The CDR3 consists of 17 residues. Full variable domain (outside the CDR3, taken from reference TRBV5-1 and TRBJ2-3): KAGVTQTPRYLIKTRGQQVTLSCSPISGHRSVSWYQQTPGQGLQFLFEYFSETQRNKGNFPGRFSGRQFSNSRSEMNVSTLELGDSALYLCASSLDPSGGGTDTQYFGPGTRLTVL.

This clone is deemed medium-sized (0.01 to 0.1%). This CDR3 is CASSNERQGARQPQHF. CDR3 coding DNA: TGTGCCAGCAGCAACGAACGACAGGGGGCTCGGCAGCCCCAGCATTTT. The rearrangement joins TRBV11-3 to TRBJ1-5; 10 positions agree with TRBD1. CDR1 is SGHNT and CDR2 is YENEEA in the germline V gene. V gave up 5 bases and J gave up 7 bases; unmatched junction bases: 11. CDR3 size: 16 residues.

J is TRBJ2-5 and V is TRBV28; TRBD1 agrees at 8 bases. Germline V gives CDR1 MDHEN, CDR2 SYDVKM. Trimming removed 6 bases from V and 11 bases from J; junction bases left unmatched: 11. This CDR3 contains 13 residues. The CDR3 loop is CASRRPGGMEQYF. CDR3 coding DNA: TGTGCCAGCAGGAGGCCAGGGGGCATGGAGCAGTACTTC.

In nucleotides, the CDR3 is TGTGCCAGCAGTGAAGTTAACTTCTACAATGAGCAGTTCTTC. Amino acids: CASSEVNFYNEQFF. The V call is TRBV6-1, the J call TRBJ2-1; unclear D gene. CDR1 and CDR2 (germline): MNHNS, SASEGT. V lost 1 base to trimming and J lost 3 bases, with 7 bases between them. The CDR3 sequence is 14 residues long.

The rearrangement links TRBV7-3 to TRBJ2-1; maybe TRBD1 (6 bases). The germline V gene has CDR1 SGHTA and CDR2 FQGTGA. Trimming removed 4 bases at V and 7 bases at J, with 17 bases between. This CDR3 is 15 amino acids long. CDR3 DNA sequence: TGTGCCAGCAGCTCCTATGGGGGCCCGTGGAATGAGCAGTTCTTC. This codes for CASSSYGGPWNEQFF.

This clone has only a few counts. The chain is built from TRBV7-9 and TRBJ2-3; possible D gene TRBD1, 6 bases. The CDR3 covers 12 residues. The germline V and J ends were trimmed by 1 base and 11 bases, with 10 bases remaining between them. Germline CDR1 is SEHNR and CDR2 is FQNEAQ (reference sequence). CDR3 sequence reads: CASSLGDMRQYF. The CDR3 nucleotides are TGTGCCAGCAGCTTAGGGGACATGCGGCAGTATTTT.

A remark on this clone: One end of the junction is discordant with germline, which a read error may explain. V is TRBV4-1 and J is TRBJ1-6, with a possible D match to TRBD1 (5 bases). Germline V gives CDR1 MGHRA, CDR2 YSYEKL. The CDR3 is 17 amino acids. The CDR3: CTSSREAQTDKNSPLHF. The CDR3 DNA is TGCACCAGCAGCCGTGAAGCCCAAACGGACAAAAATTCACCCCTCCACTTT.

This chain uses TRBV7-7 with TRBJ1-4; no definite D call. The CDR3 contains 13 residues. V was pared by 5 bases and J by 4 bases, with 8 bases between. The germline V gene has CDR1 SSHAT and CDR2 FNYEAQ (reference sequence). CDR3 protein: CASSVDLNEKLFF. The CDR3 DNA follows: TGTGCCAGCAGCGTGGATCTTAATGAAAAACTGTTTTTT.

This clone was picked up a small number of times. The J gene is TRBJ2-7, the V gene TRBV5-1, with 12 bases lining up with TRBD1. V was clipped by 4 bases and J by 7 bases; unmatched bases: 6. The CDR3 has 14 amino acids. CDR1 is SGHRS and CDR2 is YFSETQ in the germline V gene. CDR3 protein: CASSGGQGAWEQYF. CDR3 in DNA: TGCGCCAGCAGCGGGGGACAGGGGGCGTGGGAGCAGTACTTC.

This clone has more than one count but fewer than ten. The CDR3 DNA follows: TGTGCCAGTAGGATGCTACAGGGGGTGAACTATGGCTACACCTTC. As protein: CASRMLQGVNYGYTF. V is TRBV19 and J is TRBJ1-2, with 8 bases identical to TRBD1. From germline, CDR1 is LNHDA and CDR2 SQIVND (reference sequence). J was trimmed by 2 bases and V by 6 bases; bases with no gene match: 8. The CDR3 runs 15 residues.

The chain employs TRBV28 and TRBJ2-5, with 9 bases that match TRBD1. This CDR3 has 15 residues. Germline V gene sequence: CDR1 MDHEN, CDR2 SYDVKM. Trimming cost V 5 bases and J 4 bases; bases outside gene matches: 8. The CDR3, as DNA: TGTGCCAGCAGTCCAGGACAGGGGCTGGGAGAGACCCAGTACTTC. Translation gives CASSPGQGLGETQYF.